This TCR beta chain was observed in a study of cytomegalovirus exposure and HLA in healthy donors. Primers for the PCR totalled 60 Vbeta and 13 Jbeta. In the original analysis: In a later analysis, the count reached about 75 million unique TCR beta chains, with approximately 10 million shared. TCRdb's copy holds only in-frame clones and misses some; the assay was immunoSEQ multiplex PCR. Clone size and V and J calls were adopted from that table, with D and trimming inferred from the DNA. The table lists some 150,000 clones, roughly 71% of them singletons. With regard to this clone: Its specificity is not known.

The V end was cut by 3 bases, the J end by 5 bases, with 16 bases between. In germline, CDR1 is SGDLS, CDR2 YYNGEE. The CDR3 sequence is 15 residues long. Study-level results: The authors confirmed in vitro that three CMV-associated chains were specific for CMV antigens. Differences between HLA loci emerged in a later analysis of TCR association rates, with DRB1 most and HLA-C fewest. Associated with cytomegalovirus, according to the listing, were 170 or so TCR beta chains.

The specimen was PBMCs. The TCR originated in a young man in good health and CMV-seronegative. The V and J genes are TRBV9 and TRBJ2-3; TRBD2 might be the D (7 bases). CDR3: CASSGEGGLLDTQYF. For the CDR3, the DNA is TGTGCCAGCAGCGGCGAGGGGGGGCTTCTAGATACGCAGTATTTT.